This is a list of T cell receptor beta chains from one sample in a study of T cells after yellow fever vaccination. TCRdb reprocessed the 5' RACE reads via MiXCR and lists one record per CDR3 protein. Among around 310,000 distinct CDR3 sequences, 3.5% to 4.5% were seen once, and the ten largest hold roughly 21%. The sample was PBMCs, taken 15 days after the yellow fever booster vaccination. The receptors stem from a man younger than 30 who received the YFV17D yellow fever vaccine. Each CDR3 is given without its conserved first and last residue. Size is omitted from some rows. Given values are once, few, many or a class for expanded clones.

j_call clone_size v_call cdr3_aa
TRBJ2-3 many TRBV10-1 ASSPKHPGLATTDTQY
TRBJ1-5 NA TRBV7-2 ASSFYVDRQPQH
TRBJ2-7 many TRBV5-1 ASSLAKAGGPYEQY
TRBJ2-7 few TRBV7-2 ASSLRLAESYEQY
TRBJ1-5 many TRBV11-2 ASSLVSGNQPQH
TRBJ1-1 many TRBV12-3/TRBV12-4 ASTHSGMNTEAF
TRBJ1-6 few TRBV2 ASSAGLNSPLH
TRBJ1-1 many TRBV5-1 ASSLAGLGTEAF
TRBJ1-5 few TRBV18 ASSPNEPGQKH
TRBJ2-2 few TRBV14 ASSPDRVLARELF
TRBJ2-1 NA TRBV7-9 ASSLAAGEQF
TRBJ1-6 many TRBV10-2 ASSESSTGVNSPLH
TRBJ1-1 many TRBV12-3/TRBV12-4 ASSWEGTATEAF
TRBJ2-5 many TRBV5-1 ASSLGSAQETQY
TRBJ2-5 many TRBV3-1 ASSPSGGVETQY
TRBJ1-3 many TRBV20-1 SARAWGDSGNTIY